The sequence of this T cell receptor (beta chain) was determined in a study of T cells after yellow fever vaccination. About the study: SMART-Seq v4 Ultra Low Input prepared the low-cell-number fractions.

This clonotype was seen repeatedly, ten times or more. Antigen: not known. V lost 0 bases to trimming and J lost 0 bases; unmatched junction nucleotides: 6. Germline V gene sequence: CDR1 LGHNA, CDR2 YSLEER. This CDR3 region has 18 residues. The study, taken as a whole, reports: Clones from primary vaccination mostly reappeared after the booster (about 97% CD4, over 85% CD8).

5'RACE template switching generated TCR cDNA, adding a universal primer site and UMIs. TCRdb reprocessed the 5' RACE reads with MiXCR, giving one entry per CDR3 protein. This table has about 150,000 distinct CDR3 sequences, about 6.2% appearing once. The sequences come from CD4+ T cells sorted from PBMCs, collected on the day of the first yellow fever vaccination. The chain uses TRBV4-3 and TRBJ2-2, with 8 bases that match TRBD1. The clonotype was recovered from a man between 18 and 29 years old who received the YFV17D yellow fever vaccine. Here the CDR3 reads CASSQETLDRANTGELFF. The CDR3, as DNA: TGCGCCAGCAGCCAAGAAACTCTGGACAGGGCGAACACCGGGGAGCTGTTTTTT.